One sample yielded the 30 T cell receptor beta chains listed below, sequenced in a study of blood T cell repertoires in COVID-19. Clones were read by immunoSEQ multiplex PCR, and TCRdb kept only the in-frame ones, dropping some. The sample consists of under 140,000 clones, roughly nine tenths of them appearing once. Input material: peripheral blood. These receptors were collected from a human donor in a cohort sampled during active COVID-19.

The chain is built from TRBV10-3 and TRBJ2-7, with 8 bases fitting TRBD1. Trimming at V came to 2 bases and at J to 5 bases, leaving 2 bases not matched to a gene. Germline V gene sequence: CDR1 ENHRY, CDR2 SYGVKD. CDR3 length equals 13 residues. The CDR3 DNA sequence: TGTGCCATCAGTGAGCAGGGGGCGAACGAGCAGTACTTC. The encoded protein is CAISEQGANEQYF.

As concerns this clone: This specimen includes other DNA sequences encoding the same CDR3. The gene calls are TRBV18 and TRBJ1-2; possibly TRBD1 for D (6 bases). The CDR3 has 13 amino acids. Trimming pared 3 bases from V and 1 base from J, leaving 6 bases between. Germline V gene sequence: CDR1 KGHSH, CDR2 LQKENI. CDR3 nucleotide sequence: TGTGCCAGCTCACCGGACAGTAACTATGGCTACACCTTC. Protein: CASSPDSNYGYTF.

V usage is TRBV9 and J usage is TRBJ1-1; no clear D. The CDR3 length is 14 residues. Trimming left V 2 bases short and J 0 bases short, with 8 bases between. The germline gives CDR1 SGDLS, CDR2 YYNGEE. CDR3 coding DNA: TGTGCCAGCAGCGTTACCAGCGTGAACACTGAAGCTTTCTTT. Protein product: CASSVTSVNTEAFF.

This clone has only a few counts. The genes are TRBV3-1 (or the pseudogene TRBV3-2) and TRBJ2-5; 9 bases align to TRBD2. The CDR3 consists of 15 residues. Germline CDR1 and CDR2: LGHDT and YNNKEL (reference sequence). The ends lost 4 bases at V and 9 bases at J; junction bases unmatched: 12. The CDR3, as DNA: TGTGCCAGCAGCCTGGGACTAGCCCTCATAGGGCCCCAGTACTTC. This codes for CASSLGLALIGPQYF.

V gene TRBV4-2 combines with J gene TRBJ2-7, with TRBD1 identical over 7 bases. With 0 bases clipped from V and 5 bases from J, the junction kept 7 bases outside the gene matches. The CDR3 contains 15 residues. Germline lookup yields CDR1 LGHNA and CDR2 YNFKEQ. The CDR3 sequence is CASSQDRTGNNEQYF. CDR3 DNA sequence: TGTGCCAGCAGCCAAGATCGGACAGGAAACAACGAGCAGTACTTC.

This chain uses TRBV27 with TRBJ1-1; possibly TRBD1 for D (5 bases). CDR1 is MNHEY, CDR2 SMNVEV, per germline (reference sequence). V lost 7 bases to trimming and J lost 1 base, with 13 bases between them. The CDR3 extends over 14 amino acids. As DNA, the CDR3 is TGTGCCAGCACCGTGGCGGGGGGGAACACTGAAGCTTTCTTT. Its protein is CASTVAGGNTEAFF.

J is TRBJ2-5 and V is TRBV4-1, with 8 positions matching TRBD1. Germline V lookup: CDR1 MGHRA, CDR2 YSYEKL. V was clipped by 4 bases and J by 5 bases; unmatched bases: 9. CDR3 size: 15 residues. The CDR3 region is CASSLIGQGFETQYF. The CDR3 region has the DNA TGCGCCAGCAGCCTCATCGGACAGGGTTTCGAGACCCAGTACTTC.

The V call is TRBV7-2, the J call TRBJ2-1; D is unresolved. CDR3 size: 13 residues. The V end lost 5 bases, the J end lost 8 bases, and 13 bases lay between the germline ends. Germline assignment: CDR1 SGHTA and CDR2 FQGNSA. The CDR3 sequence is CASSPTALHEQFF. The CDR3 DNA is TGTGCCAGCAGCCCAACAGCCCTACATGAGCAGTTCTTC.

The V gene is TRBV7-8, the J gene TRBJ2-2; TRBD2 aligns across 7 bases. This CDR3 region has 17 residues. Trimming removed 2 bases from V and 6 bases from J; junction bases left unmatched: 12. Germline-derived CDR1 and CDR2 are SGHVS and FQNEAQ. The CDR3 bases are TGTGCCAGCAGCTTATTCTTGGGGGGGAAAGGTTCCGGGGAGCTGTTTTTT. Amino acid sequence: CASSLFLGGKGSGELFF.

This chain joins TRBV7-2 and TRBJ2-4, with 13 bases matching TRBD2. CDR3 length equals 17 residues. CDR1 is SGHTA and CDR2 is FQGNSA in the germline V gene. The V and J ends lost 1 base and 5 bases, in that order; junction bases with no gene match: 5. The CDR3 region is CASSLELAGGPQNIQYF. The DNA for the CDR3 is TGTGCCAGCAGCTTAGAACTAGCGGGAGGGCCCCAAAACATTCAGTACTTC.

This clone is a singleton in its sample. The chain links TRBV24-1 to TRBJ2-7; D is perhaps TRBD2 (6 bases). CDR1 and CDR2 from the germline V gene are KGHDR and SFDVKD. Trimming took 4 bases from V and 2 from J, leaving 11 bases between them. The CDR3 runs to 14 residues. The CDR3 loop reads CATSDGTPTYEQYF. DNA of the CDR3: TGTGCCACCAGTGACGGGACTCCAACCTACGAGCAGTACTTC.

The rearrangement joins TRBV3-1 (or the pseudogene TRBV3-2) to TRBJ2-7; TRBD2 might be the D (5 bases). The CDR3 is made up of 13 amino acids. V was pared by 3 bases and J by 4 bases, with 10 bases between. Germline V gene sequence: CDR1 LGHDT, CDR2 YNNKEL (reference sequence). CDR3 sequence reads: CASSQDREYEQYF. Here the CDR3 DNA reads TGTGCCAGCAGCCAGGATCGGGAATACGAGCAGTACTTC.

This chain joins TRBV2 and TRBJ1-1; D is uncertain. Between the trimmed V and J ends, which lost 6 bases and 4 bases, there was a span of 12 bases. The CDR3 contains 13 residues. Per germline, CDR1 SNHLY and CDR2 FYNNEI. In nucleotides, the CDR3 is TGTGCCAGCAGCCGTGAGGTGAGCACTGAAGCTTTCTTT. This codes for CASSREVSTEAFF.

J is TRBJ2-5 and V is TRBV27; 7 bases agree with TRBD1. Germline V gene data show CDR1 as MNHEY and CDR2 as SMNVEV (reference sequence). V was pared by 8 bases and J by 1 base, with 10 bases of the junction left unmatched. This CDR3 has 15 residues. The CDR3 coding sequence is TGTGCCAGCGCGCCCAGACAGGGCCGCCAAGAGACCCAGTACTTC. Protein product: CASAPRQGRQETQYF.

The gene calls are TRBV24-1 and TRBJ2-3; 12 nucleotides match TRBD2. CDR3 length: 20 amino acids. CDR1 is KGHDR and CDR2 is SFDVKD in the germline V gene. With 3 bases clipped from V and 2 bases from J, the junction kept 14 bases outside the gene matches. This CDR3 reads CATSDRSPGLAGQTTDTQYF. The CDR3 DNA sequence: TGTGCCACCAGTGATCGCTCCCCCGGACTAGCGGGGCAAACCACAGATACGCAGTATTTT.

The V and J genes are TRBV7-3 and TRBJ2-1; possibly TRBD2 for D (5 bases). CDR1 and CDR2 (germline): SGHTA, FQGTGA. The CDR3 is 14 amino acids. Trimming stripped 3 bases from V and 12 bases from J, with 18 bases between. The CDR3 nucleotides are TGTGCCAGCAGCTTCGTCGACTCCTCCGAGGGGCAGTTCTTC. It codes for CASSFVDSSEGQFF.

The chain has TRBV2 and TRBJ1-5; D is undetermined. Germline CDR1 and CDR2: SNHLY and FYNNEI. The V gene lost 0 bases and the J gene lost 2 bases, with 14 bases spanning the gap. The CDR3 extends over 17 amino acids. CDR3 sequence reads: CASSEAISTVGNQPQHF. The CDR3 DNA sequence: TGTGCCAGCAGTGAAGCGATATCCACAGTGGGCAATCAGCCCCAGCATTTT.

This sequence joins TRBV5-4 and TRBJ2-7; 10 bases agree with TRBD2. This CDR3 is built from 17 residues. Germline CDR1 reads SGHNT; CDR2 reads YYREEE (reference sequence). V lost 0 bases to trimming and J lost 4 bases; unmatched junction nucleotides: 10. CDR3 in amino acids: CASSLGGGGLASYEQYF. The CDR3 bases are TGTGCCAGCAGCTTGGGGGGCGGGGGACTAGCGTCATACGAGCAGTACTTC.

DNA of the CDR3: TGTGCCACCAGCAGAAGGACTAGCGGGAAAGGGGAGCTGTTTTTT. This encodes CATSRRTSGKGELFF. The rearrangement joins TRBV15 to TRBJ2-2; 12 bases map to TRBD2. V trimming: 2 bases; J trimming: 8 bases; junction bases outside the gene matches: 3. The CDR3 sequence is 15 residues long. Germline V CDR1 and CDR2: LNHNV, YYDKDF (reference sequence). Combining the CDR3 with reference TRBV15 and TRBJ2-2 gives the whole variable domain DAMVIQNPRYQVTQFGKPVTLSCSQTLNHNVMYWYQQKSSQAPKLLFHYYDKDFNNEADTPDNFQSRRPNTSFCFLDIRSPGLGDTAMYLCATSRRTSGKGELFFGEGSRLTVL.

The chain has TRBV12-5 and TRBJ1-1; weak D call: TRBD1 (5 bases). CDR3 length: 14 amino acids. Trimming stripped 8 bases from V and 8 bases from J, with 21 bases between. Per germline, CDR1 LGHNT and CDR2 FRNRAP. CDR3 sequence (DNA): TGTGCTAGTCCATCCGGGGGTTCTTGGAGGGAAGCTTTCTTT. Translated: CASPSGGSWREAFF.

This clone has only one observation. This CDR3 is CASRDRPNTEAFF. Here the CDR3 DNA reads TGTGCCAGCAGGGACAGGCCGAACACTGAAGCTTTCTTT. This chain uses TRBV12-3 or TRBV12-4 with TRBJ1-1, with 7 bases matching TRBD1. The V gene end was trimmed by 6 bases and the J gene end by 1 base; junction bases not matched to a gene: 2. The CDR3 loop spans 13 amino acids.

V usage is TRBV18 and J usage is TRBJ2-7; 11 bases line up with TRBD1. With V trimmed by 2 bases and J by 7 bases, 13 bases remained unmatched. This CDR3 is built from 17 residues. Germline loops: CDR1 KGHSH, CDR2 LQKENI. The CDR3 loop is CASSPTLGTGGTGEQYF. CDR3 sequence (DNA): TGTGCCAGCTCACCAACTCTAGGGACAGGGGGTACGGGTGAGCAGTACTTC.

The rearrangement joins TRBV13 to TRBJ2-5; D is ambiguous. V dropped 0 bases and J dropped 9 bases, with 8 bases sitting between them. CDR1 is PRHDT and CDR2 is FYEKMQ in the germline V gene (reference sequence). The CDR3 has 12 residues. CDR3 nucleotides: TGTGCCAGCAGCTTAGGGGTCGAGGCCCAGTACTTC. Translating it yields CASSLGVEAQYF.

This chain joins TRBV28 and TRBJ1-1; 9 bases agree with TRBD1. V was clipped by 4 bases and J by 5 bases; unmatched bases: 5. Germline V gives CDR1 MDHEN, CDR2 SYDVKM. The CDR3 is 14 amino acids. The CDR3 nucleotides read TGTGCCAGCAGTTCGGGACAGGGTTTTACTGAAGCTTTCTTT. It codes for CASSSGQGFTEAFF.

V gene TRBV10-2 combines with J gene TRBJ1-5, with TRBD1 matching 8 bases. Germline V gives CDR1 WSHSY, CDR2 SAAADI. The CDR3 covers 15 residues. Unmatched junction bases numbered 6, after V lost 3 bases and J lost 5 bases. The CDR3 DNA reads as TGCGCCAGCAGTGATCCCAGGGGGCTTGATCAGCCCCAGCATTTT. Protein: CASSDPRGLDQPQHF.

This chain links TRBV4-1 with TRBJ1-6; D not certain. Germline CDR1 MGHRA, CDR2 YSYEKL. V lost 5 bases, J lost 7 bases, and 12 bases lay in between. This CDR3 has 14 residues. CDR3 bases: TGCGCCAGCAGCGGGAGGACTATAAATTCACCCCTCCACTTT. Residues: CASSGRTINSPLHF.

This chain connects TRBV30 to TRBJ1-2; D call uncertain. The CDR3 consists of 13 residues. Germline assignment: CDR1 GTSNPN and CDR2 SVGIG (reference sequence). Trimming took 3 bases from V and 4 from J, leaving 12 bases between them. CDR3 sequence: CAWSRLNIYGYTF. CDR3 sequence (DNA): TGTGCCTGGAGCCGGTTAAATATCTATGGCTACACCTTC.

The rearrangement joins TRBV18 to TRBJ1-1, with no clear D. The germline V gene encodes CDR1 KGHSH and CDR2 LQKENI. Trimming stripped 3 bases from V and 5 bases from J, with 10 bases between. This CDR3 contains 13 residues. CDR3 bases: TGTGCCAGCTCACCCAACGGGGTAACTGAAGCTTTCTTT. Translated: CASSPNGVTEAFF. The variable domain in full, completed from reference TRBV18 and TRBJ1-1, reads NAGVMQNPRHLVRRRGQEARLRCSPMKGHSHVYWYRQLPEEGLKFMVYLQKENIIDESGMPKERFSAEFPKEGPSILRIQQVVRGDSAAYFCASSPNGVTEAFFGQGTRLTVV.

The chain combines TRBV3-1 (or the pseudogene TRBV3-2) with TRBJ2-3; TRBD2 matches 13 bases. This CDR3 spans 18 amino acids. Germline V gene lookup returns CDR1 LGHDT and CDR2 YNNKEL (reference sequence). After removal of 7 bases from V and 6 bases from J, the junction contained 16 bases not matched to a gene. In DNA form, the CDR3 reads TGTGCCAGCACTTCCTACTCCGGGACTAGCGGGATGGTGGATACGCAGTATTTT. Its protein is CASTSYSGTSGMVDTQYF.

The gene calls are TRBV5-8 and TRBJ2-7; 9 bases map to TRBD2. Losses at the gene ends were 4 bases for V and 7 bases for J; bases not matched to a gene: 12. This CDR3 is 15 amino acids long. Germline-derived CDR1 and CDR2 are SGHTS and YDEGEE. CDR3 DNA sequence: TGTGCCAGCAGCCGGGTCGCGGGAGGGCCGGGAGAGCAGTACTTC. This encodes CASSRVAGGPGEQYF.